The rows below give T cell receptor beta chains drawn from one sample of a study of T cells after yellow fever vaccination. TCRdb independently ran MiXCR on the 5' RACE reads; one entry per CDR3 protein. The sample has over 200,000 distinct CDR3 sequences; 5.5% to 8.5% are singletons. Sequencing used CD4+ T cells sorted from PBMCs, obtained on the day of the yellow fever booster vaccination. These receptors originate from a man aged 25-40 years who received the YFV17D yellow fever vaccine. CDR3s include the opening cysteine and the closing phenylalanine or tryptophan. A D gene is named only where the DNA matches it firmly. Rows give clone size only sometimes, using once, few, many, or a class for an expanded clone.

TRBV7-9	-	TRBD2	TRBJ2-5	CASCLEGLAGGLETQYF	TGTGCCAGCTGCTTAGAAGGACTAGCGGGAGGTTTAGAGACCCAGTACTTC
TRBV20-1	few	-	TRBJ2-1	CSVRRRENSYNEQFF	TGCAGTGTCCGTCGGAGGGAGAACTCCTACAATGAGCAGTTCTTC
TRBV5-6	many	TRBD2	TRBJ2-1	CASSLRTRSFVSEQFF	TGTGCCAGCAGCTTGCGGACTAGGAGTTTCGTATCTGAGCAGTTCTTC
TRBV20-1	many	TRBD2	TRBJ2-1	CSAASGGTYNEQFF	TGCAGTGCCGCTAGCGGGGGGACCTACAATGAGCAGTTCTTC
TRBV5-1	many	-	TRBJ1-2	CASSLRGRDYGYTF	TGCGCCAGCAGCCTTAGGGGACGGGACTATGGCTACACCTTC
TRBV20-1	few	-	TRBJ2-4	CSASSLLLAKNIQYF	TGCAGTGCTAGCAGTCTTTTGCTAGCCAAAAACATTCAGTACTTC
TRBV13	many	-	TRBJ2-7	CASSGPYEQYF	TGTGCCAGCAGCGGCCCCTACGAGCAGTACTTC
TRBV6-2/TRBV6-3	many	-	TRBJ2-3	CASRSSRGSEADTQYF	TGTGCCAGCAGATCTTCCCGTGGTAGCGAAGCAGATACGCAGTATTTT
TRBV20-1	many	TRBD2	TRBJ2-1	CSARFGTSYNEQFF	TGCAGTGCTAGATTTGGGACTAGTTACAATGAGCAGTTCTTC
TRBV5-1	-	-	TRBJ2-5	CASSTRLLRQETQYF	TGCGCCAGCAGCACGAGATTGTTAAGACAAGAGACCCAGTACTTC
TRBV6-2/TRBV6-3	many	-	TRBJ2-3	CASGDTQYF	TGTGCCAGCGGAGATACGCAGTATTTT
TRBV19	-	TRBD1	TRBJ2-6	CASQDRVGANVLTF	TGTGCCAGCCAGGACAGGGTTGGGGCCAACGTCCTGACTTTC
TRBV3-1	-	-	TRBJ1-2	CASSGAYRSRLYGYTF	TGTGCCAGCAGCGGGGCTTACAGGAGCCGACTCTATGGCTACACCTTC
TRBV29-1	-	-	TRBJ2-5	CSVGRALETQYF	TGCAGCGTGGGCCGGGCGTTGGAGACCCAGTACTTC
TRBV5-4	many	-	TRBJ2-1	CASSTLGGSYNEQFF	TGTGCCAGCAGCACTTTGGGAGGTTCCTACAATGAGCAGTTCTTC
TRBV18	few	TRBD1	TRBJ2-5	CASSPPGQGGSETQYF	TGTGCCAGCTCACCCCCCGGACAGGGCGGGTCAGAGACCCAGTACTTC
TRBV9	few	TRBD2	TRBJ2-3	CASSPRTSTSDTQYF	TGTGCCAGCAGCCCCCGGACTAGTACCTCAGATACGCAGTATTTT
TRBV7-9	few	-	TRBJ2-5	CASGHQETQYF	TGTGCCAGCGGACACCAAGAGACCCAGTACTTC
TRBV18	few	TRBD1	TRBJ2-7	CASSDRVGEQYF	TGTGCCAGCTCAGACAGGGTGGGGGAGCAGTACTTC
TRBV5-4	few	-	TRBJ1-3	CASSKSPGLNSGNTIYF	TGTGCCAGCAGCAAATCTCCGGGCTTGAACTCTGGAAACACCATATATTTT
TRBV7-8	many	TRBD2	TRBJ2-1	CASSPRPGRTDNEQFF	TGTGCCAGCAGCCCTCGGCCCGGGAGGACCGACAATGAGCAGTTCTTC
TRBV9	-	-	TRBJ1-3	CASSAHPDSSGNTIYF	TGTGCCAGCAGCGCTCACCCTGACAGCTCTGGAAACACCATATATTTT
TRBV4-3	-	TRBD2	TRBJ2-1	CASSQDLGGPYSEQFF	TGCGCCAGCAGCCAAGATTTGGGAGGGCCCTACAGTGAGCAGTTCTTC
TRBV7-2	-	-	TRBJ1-1	CASSFAGPYTEAFF	TGTGCCAGCAGCTTCGCAGGACCATACACTGAAGCTTTCTTT